Following are 28 T cell receptor beta chains from one sample sequenced in a study of blood T cell repertoires in COVID-19 (TCRdb year 2020). Library creation used the immunoSEQ multiplex PCR assay. The table comes from immuneACCESS by way of TCRdb, which keeps in-frame sequences with V and J called. Part of the clones is missing from these tables; in studies checked, under half for an unresolved V gene and the rest for unknown reasons. The sample profile shows some 460,000 clones; roughly 85% of them were found once. The top ten clones comprise approximately 2% of the sample. The sample comprised PBMCs or T cells enriched from blood (not recorded which). The receptors derive from a young woman with acute COVID-19.

The chain is built from TRBV20-1 and TRBJ2-5; D might be TRBD2 (6 bases). Per the germline V gene, CDR1 is DFQATT and CDR2 is SNEGSKA (reference sequence). Trimming removed 1 base from V and 9 bases from J, with 9 bases in between. The CDR3 is 11 amino acids. DNA of the CDR3: TGCAGTGCTAGAGTTAGGGAGGCCCAGTACTTC. It encodes CSARVREAQYF.

The chain couples TRBV9 to TRBJ1-6, with D unclear. The ends were cut back, 4 bases at V and 11 bases at J, with 28 bases in the middle. Germline V lookup: CDR1 SGDLS, CDR2 YYNGEE. This CDR3 spans 18 amino acids. The CDR3 spells CASSSRSGDTVSHPPLHF. In DNA, the CDR3 is TGTGCCAGCAGCTCGAGATCCGGTGATACAGTCTCTCATCCACCCCTCCACTTT. The full variable domain, with the rest looked up from reference TRBV9 and TRBJ1-6, is DSGVTQTPKHLITATGQRVTLRCSPRSGDLSVYWYQQSLDQGLQFLIQYYNGEERAKGNILERFSAQQFPDLHSELNLSSLELGDSALYFCASSSRSGDTVSHPPLHFGNGTRLTVT.

The chain recombines TRBV6-2 or TRBV6-3 with TRBJ2-7; D is ambiguous. The CDR3 length is 13 residues. The V gene's germline CDR1 is MNHEY and CDR2 SVGEGT. Trimming took off 2 bases at V and 5 bases at J, with 10 bases between the two ends. CDR3 region: CASSYIVGNEQYF. The DNA of the CDR3 is TGTGCCAGCAGTTACATTGTGGGCAACGAGCAGTACTTC.

The CDR3 DNA follows: TGTGCCAGCGTTACGGGACAGGAGTTCGCCGAGCAGTACTTC. It yields the protein CASVTGQEFAEQYF. The chain is built from TRBV6-5 and TRBJ2-7, with 8 nucleotides matching TRBD1. The CDR3 length is 14 residues. Germline CDR1 and CDR2: MNHEY and SVGAGI. With V trimmed by 8 bases and J by 6 bases, 12 bases remained unmatched.

This clone was detected a few times. The chain couples TRBV25-1 to TRBJ2-1; the D gene is possibly TRBD2 (6 bases). The CDR3 covers 13 residues. The V and J ends lost 7 bases and 4 bases respectively, with 11 bases between them. CDR1 and CDR2 from the germline V gene are MGHDK and SYGVNS. The CDR3 sequence: CASTRDLYNEQFF. The DNA of the CDR3 is TGTGCCAGCACGCGGGACTTGTACAATGAGCAGTTCTTC.

The rearrangement uses TRBV6-1 and TRBJ1-5; D possibly corresponds to TRBD1 (5 bases). Trimming removed 0 bases from V and 6 bases from J, with 9 bases in between. This CDR3 is built from 14 residues. Germline CDR1 is MNHNS and CDR2 is SASEGT. CDR3 DNA sequence: TGTGCCAGCAGTGAAGCGGGGGGAACTCAGCCCCAGCATTTT. Protein product: CASSEAGGTQPQHF.

This rearrangement joins TRBV12-3 or TRBV12-4 to TRBJ1-5; a possible D gene is TRBD1 (5 bases). Trimming cost V 7 bases and J 4 bases, with 11 bases left between them. This CDR3 contains 13 residues. This chain's CDR3 is CASNRQTNQPQHF. As DNA, the CDR3 is TGTGCCAGCAATAGACAGACGAATCAGCCCCAGCATTTT.

This chain links TRBV3-1 (or the pseudogene TRBV3-2) with TRBJ1-1; D is possibly TRBD1 (5 bases). The V gene's germline CDR1 is LGHDT and CDR2 YNNKEL (reference sequence). There are 14 residues in the CDR3. Deletions cut 6 bases from V and 4 bases from J, with 15 bases between. The CDR3 DNA follows: TGTGCCAGCAGGACAAAGGGCCAGGGCACTGAAGCTTTCTTT. Encoded protein: CASRTKGQGTEAFF.

The genes are TRBV28 and TRBJ2-1, with TRBD2 matching over 9 bases. V lost 3 bases to trimming and J lost 3 bases; unmatched junction nucleotides: 9. The CDR3 spans 17 residues. Germline assignment: CDR1 MDHEN and CDR2 SYDVKM. CDR3 protein: CASSFLGTSSLYNEQFF. In nucleotides, the CDR3 is TGTGCCAGCAGTTTCCTCGGGACTAGCAGTCTCTACAATGAGCAGTTCTTC.

CDR3 in amino acids: CASLQGSEQYF. As DNA, the CDR3 is TGTGCCAGCCTACAGGGAAGCGAGCAGTACTTC. This chain uses TRBV2 with TRBJ2-7; D is possibly TRBD1 (6 bases). Trimming took off 8 bases at V and 6 bases at J, with 11 bases between the two ends. Germline V gene sequence: CDR1 SNHLY, CDR2 FYNNEI. This CDR3 is built from 11 residues.

The rearrangement links TRBV27 to TRBJ2-7; D ambiguous. Trimming removed 3 bases from V and 0 bases from J, with 12 bases in between. Germline V gene data show CDR1 as MNHEY and CDR2 as SMNVEV (reference sequence). The CDR3 length is 15 residues. As DNA, the CDR3 is TGTGCCAGCAGTTTGACACGCGAAAGCTCCTACGAGCAGTACTTC. This translates into CASSLTRESSYEQYF.

The gene calls are TRBV7-2 and TRBJ1-6; the match to TRBD1 covers 8 bases. CDR3 length: 15 residues. The V and J ends lost 6 bases and 7 bases, in that order; junction bases with no gene match: 8. The germline gives CDR1 SGHTA, CDR2 FQGNSA. CDR3 sequence: CASSFRQGANSPLHF. CDR3 coding DNA: TGTGCCAGCAGTTTCCGGCAGGGGGCCAATTCACCCCTCCACTTT.

J is TRBJ2-2 and V is TRBV3-1 (or the pseudogene TRBV3-2); 7 nucleotides line up with TRBD1. The V and J ends lost 0 bases and 4 bases, in that order; junction bases with no gene match: 5. The CDR3 is 16 amino acids. Germline CDR1 and CDR2: LGHDT and YNNKEL (reference sequence). CDR3 sequence: CASSQDQGVITGELFF. CDR3 DNA sequence: TGTGCCAGCAGCCAAGACCAGGGGGTAATCACCGGGGAGCTGTTTTTT.

The genes are TRBV2 and TRBJ1-1, with D possibly matching TRBD1 (5 bases). Trimming cost V 7 bases and J 3 bases, with 12 bases left between them. The CDR3 has 13 amino acids. Germline V CDR1 and CDR2: SNHLY, FYNNEI. The CDR3 here is CASIEDRDTEAFF. The DNA for the CDR3 is TGTGCCAGCATCGAAGACAGAGACACTGAAGCTTTCTTT.

This chain links TRBV18 with TRBJ1-5; D is uncertain. The germline V gene encodes CDR1 KGHSH and CDR2 LQKENI. This CDR3 comprises 13 residues. With 1 base removed from V and 5 bases from J, the gap between germline ends came to 6 bases. The CDR3 nucleotides read TGTGCCAGCTCACCACTGGAGGATCAGCCCCAGCATTTT. Amino acids: CASSPLEDQPQHF. The whole variable domain, remainder taken from reference TRBV18 and TRBJ1-5, is NAGVMQNPRHLVRRRGQEARLRCSPMKGHSHVYWYRQLPEEGLKFMVYLQKENIIDESGMPKERFSAEFPKEGPSILRIQQVVRGDSAAYFCASSPLEDQPQHFGDGTRLSIL.

The chain employs TRBV18 and TRBJ1-1, with 7 nucleotides matching TRBD1. The CDR3 covers 14 residues. CDR1 is KGHSH and CDR2 is LQKENI in the germline V gene. The V and J ends lost 3 bases and 6 bases, in that order; junction bases with no gene match: 7. CDR3 amino acids: CASSPQGEASEAFF. The CDR3 coding sequence is TGTGCCAGCTCACCGCAGGGGGAGGCTTCTGAAGCTTTCTTT.

This clone was found a few times. CDR3 protein: CASSGQGGTGELFF. The CDR3 DNA sequence: TGTGCCAGCAGTGGACAGGGGGGCACCGGGGAGCTGTTTTTT. This chain links TRBV2 with TRBJ2-2; 9 bases agree with TRBD1. CDR1 is SNHLY, CDR2 FYNNEI, per germline. This CDR3 region has 14 residues. The junction had 1 base not matched to a gene; V was cut back by 4 bases and J by 4 bases.

The V call is TRBV28, the J call TRBJ2-1, with 8 nucleotides matching TRBD1. The CDR3 length is 16 residues. Looked up from germline, CDR1 is MDHEN and CDR2 is SYDVKM. With 5 bases clipped from V and 2 bases from J, the junction kept 8 bases outside the gene matches. The CDR3 protein is CASSLPGTGPYNEQFF. The CDR3 DNA reads as TGTGCCAGCAGTCTTCCGGGGACAGGACCCTACAATGAGCAGTTCTTC.

This chain uses TRBV6-5 with TRBJ1-3, with D tentatively TRBD1 (6 bases). In germline, CDR1 is MNHEY, CDR2 SVGAGI. The CDR3 loop spans 14 amino acids. V was clipped by 6 bases and J by 4 bases, with 13 bases between them. The CDR3 here is CASRPGVIGNTIYF. The CDR3 bases are TGTGCCAGCAGGCCAGGGGTTATCGGAAACACCATATATTTT.

The V and J genes are TRBV30 and TRBJ1-3; D remains ambiguous. Trimming removed 5 bases at V and 0 bases at J, with 5 bases between. CDR3 length: 12 amino acids. Germline V gives CDR1 GTSNPN, CDR2 SVGIG (reference sequence). The chain's CDR3 is CAWASSGNTIYF. CDR3 DNA sequence: TGTGCCTGGGCGAGCTCTGGAAACACCATATATTTT.

CDR3: CASRTGTENSPLHF. DNA of the CDR3: TGTGCCAGTCGGACCGGGACAGAAAATTCACCCCTCCACTTT. V is TRBV3-1 (or the pseudogene TRBV3-2) and J is TRBJ1-6, with TRBD1 identical over 7 bases. This CDR3 contains 14 residues. Looked up from germline, CDR1 is LGHDT and CDR2 is YNNKEL (reference sequence). With 9 bases clipped from V and 7 bases from J, the junction kept 9 bases outside the gene matches.

V is TRBV3-1 (or the pseudogene TRBV3-2) and J is TRBJ1-3, with D hard to call. This CDR3 has 14 residues. CDR1 is LGHDT, CDR2 YNNKEL, per germline (reference sequence). V lost 9 bases to trimming and J lost 4 bases, with 16 bases between them. The CDR3 reads CASQSWTGGNTIYF. CDR3 DNA: TGTGCCAGTCAGAGTTGGACTGGCGGAAACACCATATATTTT.

The chain combines TRBV19 with TRBJ1-2; D gene uncertain. This CDR3 contains 12 residues. Per germline, CDR1 LNHDA and CDR2 SQIVND (reference sequence). With 11 bases removed from V and 8 bases from J, the gap between germline ends came to 18 bases. The CDR3 DNA follows: TGTGCCGTAGACACCCAAGGCACGGGCTACACCTTC. Its protein product is CAVDTQGTGYTF.

The rearrangement uses TRBV15 and TRBJ1-5; 7 bases match TRBD1. Trimming took 4 bases from V and 4 from J; bases not matched to a gene: 10. The CDR3 sequence is 16 residues long. Per germline, CDR1 LNHNV and CDR2 YYDKDF (reference sequence). The DNA of the CDR3 is TGTGCCACCAGCATTCATTATACAGGGGTTAATCAGCCCCAGCATTTT. This codes for CATSIHYTGVNQPQHF. The entire variable domain, with the rest obtained from reference TRBV15 and TRBJ1-5, is as follows: DAMVIQNPRYQVTQFGKPVTLSCSQTLNHNVMYWYQQKSSQAPKLLFHYYDKDFNNEADTPDNFQSRRPNTSFCFLDIRSPGLGDTAMYLCATSIHYTGVNQPQHFGDGTRLSIL.

The V call is TRBV23-1, the J call TRBJ1-6, with 8 positions matching TRBD1. TRBV23-1 is an ORF, with its function uncertain. The J segment lost 9 bases and the V segment lost 0 bases, leaving 10 bases of the junction unmatched. The CDR3 totals 17 residues. CDR3 loop: CASSQSFRQGAVSPLHF. CDR3 nucleotides: TGCGCCAGCAGTCAATCGTTTCGGCAGGGGGCAGTTTCACCCCTCCACTTT.

The CDR3 DNA is TGTGCCAGCAGCCCGATAAAAAGGATGACCGGGACTAGCGCCTACGAGCAGTACTTC. Its translation is CASSPIKRMTGTSAYEQYF. The chain combines TRBV11-2 with TRBJ2-7, with 10 bases lining up with TRBD2. V trimming: 5 bases; J trimming: 2 bases; junction bases outside the gene matches: 18. This CDR3 region has 19 residues. The V gene's germline CDR1 is SGHAT and CDR2 FQNNGV.

The gene calls are TRBV29-1 and TRBJ2-7, with a weak D call TRBD1 (6 bases). Per the germline V gene, CDR1 is SQVTM and CDR2 is ANQGSEA. This CDR3 contains 13 residues. Deletions cut 0 bases from V and 2 bases from J, with 8 bases between. The CDR3: CSVEEDRTYEQYF. The CDR3 DNA reads as TGCAGCGTTGAAGAGGACAGAACCTACGAGCAGTACTTC.

The J gene is TRBJ1-2, the V gene TRBV19, with D uncertain. The germline gives CDR1 LNHDA, CDR2 SQIVND (reference sequence). With 1 base removed from V and 4 bases from J, the gap between germline ends came to 13 bases. The CDR3 runs 15 residues. The CDR3 DNA follows: TGTGCCAGTAGTATAGCTCCGGGAGCTCTCTATGGCTACACCTTC. Translating it yields CASSIAPGALYGYTF.